This T cell receptor beta chain derives from a study of T-cell memory formation after mild COVID-19. Study summary: There were largely donor-specific TCR clusters.

5'RACE with constant-segment primers yielded barcoded, UMI-tagged TCR alpha and TCR beta cDNA libraries. TCRdb passed the 5' RACE reads through MiXCR, listing each CDR3 protein once. The top ten clones hold 3% to 4% of a sample with around 200,000 distinct CDR3 sequences, approximately 18% of them seen once. The germline V and J ends were trimmed by 0 bases and 9 bases, with 5 bases remaining between them. The CDR3 consists of 12 residues. CDR1 and CDR2 (germline): SGHTA, FQGTGA. The table lists this clonotype with a few counts. Its antigen is still unknown. Findings and caveats of the study: The study found contracting CD4+ clones mainly in CM and EM and contracting CD8+ clones in EMRA. Clonal second-wave expansions that peaked on day 37 had unconfirmed SARS-CoV-2 specificity.

Sequencing was carried out using PBMCs or a T cell subset sorted from them (not recorded which). The receptor's source is a man aged 18 to 30 who had mild COVID-19 (a few samples of this study predate the infection). Cell type and time point are not known. The V and J genes are TRBV7-3 and TRBJ2-2; D unclear. Written as DNA, the CDR3 is TGTGCCAGCAGCTTAACTGGCAGGGAGCTGTTTTTT. Translated: CASSLTGRELFF.